The T cell receptor (beta chain) described here comes from a study of vaccination and CD4 T cells after COVID-19. Time point here: late sampling 161 to 241 days after vaccination in a few convalescent patients. TCRdb called the PCR reads again in MiXCR, with one record for every CDR3 protein. This table holds around 26,000 distinct CDR3 sequences, around 50% found once. This CDR3 is 16 amino acids long. Trimming took off 2 bases at V and 6 bases at J, with 17 bases between the two ends. Germline V gene data show CDR1 as MNHEY and CDR2 as SVGEGT. This chain joins TRBV6-2 or TRBV6-3 and TRBJ1-5; D perhaps matches TRBD1 (5 bases). This material consisted of CD4+ T cells from blood, taken about 7 months after SARS-CoV-2 vaccination. This TCR came from a human donor who had recovered from COVID-19. Here the CDR3 DNA reads TGTGCCAGCAGTTACCTTCCTTCGGGACCGGGTCAGCCCCAGCATTTT. This encodes CASSYLPSGPGQPQHF.